The rows below give T cell receptor beta chains drawn from one sample of a study of blood T cell repertoires in COVID-19. The method was immunoSEQ multiplex PCR; TCRdb's version includes in-frame clones alone and lacks a portion of them. The table records around 300,000 clones, around 90% of them present only once. What was sequenced was PBMCs or T cells enriched from blood (not recorded which). These receptors originate from a man aged 25-45 years who had recovered from COVID-19. Both conserved end residues are trimmed from each CDR3. Size tells how often a clone was seen (once, few, many) or the class of an expanded clone, and some rows leave it out.

>-|TRBV28|TRBJ2-1
ASSLNGGTYNEQF
>-|TRBV19|TRBJ1-5
ASSIDGGSNQPQH
>-|TRBV28|TRBJ2-5
ASSSPSGQY
>once|TRBV2|TRBJ2-5
ASSAAGPRGETQY
>-|TRBV19|TRBJ2-3
ASSSTGSGSTDTQY
>-|TRBV23-1|TRBJ1-5
ASSQSLGGHQPQH
>once|TRBV28|TRBJ2-3
ASSFGGADTQY
>-|TRBV10-3|TRBJ2-2
AIPSVNSGGPNTGELF
>-|TRBV6-5|TRBJ2-2
ASSYGTETGELF
>-|TRBV5-4|TRBJ2-3
ASSWGSSGGPDTQY
>many|TRBV5-1|TRBJ1-1
ASSLGQGVAEAF
>-|TRBV6-1|TRBJ2-1
ASSDPLAGGPGEQF
>-|TRBV10-3|TRBJ2-3
AISEAAQGLDTQY
>-|TRBV15|TRBJ2-5
ATSTHPSGVGETQY
>few|TRBV4-2|TRBJ2-1
ASSQAYRGLAGGVEQF
>-|TRBV6-5|TRBJ2-3
ASSYSTGTGTDTQY